Below, one T cell receptor (beta chain) is given with its context. The data derive from a study of blood T cell repertoires in COVID-19. Study in general: Sites in the United States, Italy and Spain provided acute and convalescent COVID-19 samples. T cells, B-cell-depleted T cells, or PBMCs provided the cDNA or gDNA that served as material.

As handled by the study authors: Amplification from reference gene primers served as the basis for estimated nucleated cell counts. Using immunoSEQ multiplex PCR, the repertoire was profiled, and TCRdb retains in-frame clones only, with some absent. Clone size and the V and J calls come from that table; the DNA yielded D and trimming. The sample holds a few hundred thousand clones, more than 70% seen once. Germline lookup yields CDR1 KGHSH and CDR2 LQKENI. This CDR3 region has 15 residues. V was clipped by 3 bases and J by 1 base, with 12 bases between them. The clonotype was recovered from a woman older than 75 with acute or convalescent COVID-19. The V gene is TRBV18, the J gene TRBJ1-1; D is unclear. Material: peripheral blood. DNA for the CDR3: TGTGCCAGCTCACCTATCATGTCGGGGAACACTGAAGCTTTCTTT. It encodes CASSPIMSGNTEAFF.